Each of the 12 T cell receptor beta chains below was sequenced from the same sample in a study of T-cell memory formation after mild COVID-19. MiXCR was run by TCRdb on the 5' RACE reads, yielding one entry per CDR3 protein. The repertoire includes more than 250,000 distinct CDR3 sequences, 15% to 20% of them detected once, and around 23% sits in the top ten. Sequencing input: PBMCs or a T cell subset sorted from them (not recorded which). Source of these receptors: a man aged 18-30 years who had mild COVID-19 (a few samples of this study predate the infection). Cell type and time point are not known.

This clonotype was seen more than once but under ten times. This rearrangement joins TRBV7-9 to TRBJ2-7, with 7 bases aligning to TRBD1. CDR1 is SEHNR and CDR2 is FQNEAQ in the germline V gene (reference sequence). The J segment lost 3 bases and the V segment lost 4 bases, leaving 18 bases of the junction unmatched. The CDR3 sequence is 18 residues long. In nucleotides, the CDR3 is TGTGCCAGCAGCTCGTCAGGACAGGTTCTTCCTCGGATCTACGAGCAGTACTTC. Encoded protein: CASSSSGQVLPRIYEQYF.

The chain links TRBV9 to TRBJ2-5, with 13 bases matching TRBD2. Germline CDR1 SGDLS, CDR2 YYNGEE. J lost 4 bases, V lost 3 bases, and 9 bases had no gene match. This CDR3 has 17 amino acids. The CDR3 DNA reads TGTGCCAGCAGCGACCTGACTAGCGGGGGGACGGGAGAGACCCAGTACTTC. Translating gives CASSDLTSGGTGETQYF.

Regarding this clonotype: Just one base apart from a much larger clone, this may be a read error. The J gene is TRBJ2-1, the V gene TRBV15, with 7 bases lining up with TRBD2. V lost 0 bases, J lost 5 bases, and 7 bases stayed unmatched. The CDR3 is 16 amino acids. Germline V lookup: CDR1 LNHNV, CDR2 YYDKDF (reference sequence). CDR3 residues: CATSRDYGLVNNEQFF. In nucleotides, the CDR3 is TGTGCCACCAGCAGAGATTACGGACTAGTAAACAATGAGCAGTTCTTC.

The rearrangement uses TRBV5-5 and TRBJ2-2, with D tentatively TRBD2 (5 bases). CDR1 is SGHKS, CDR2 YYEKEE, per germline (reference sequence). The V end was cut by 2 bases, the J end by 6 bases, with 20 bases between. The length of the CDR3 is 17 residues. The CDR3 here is CASSFREGGYPPGELFF. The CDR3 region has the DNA TGTGCCAGCAGCTTTAGGGAAGGAGGCTATCCGCCCGGGGAGCTGTTTTTT.

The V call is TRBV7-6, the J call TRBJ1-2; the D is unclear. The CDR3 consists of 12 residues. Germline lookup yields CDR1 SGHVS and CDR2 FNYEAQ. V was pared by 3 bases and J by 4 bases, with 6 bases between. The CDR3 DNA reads TGTGCCAGCAGCTTTGGTTCCTATGGCTACACCTTC. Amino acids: CASSFGSYGYTF.

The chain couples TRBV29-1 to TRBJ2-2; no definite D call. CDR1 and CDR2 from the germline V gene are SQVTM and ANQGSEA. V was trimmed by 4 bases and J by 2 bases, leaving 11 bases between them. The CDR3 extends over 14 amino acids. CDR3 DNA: TGCAGCGTTGCGCGGCCTCCCAACACCGGGGAGCTGTTTTTT. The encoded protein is CSVARPPNTGELFF.

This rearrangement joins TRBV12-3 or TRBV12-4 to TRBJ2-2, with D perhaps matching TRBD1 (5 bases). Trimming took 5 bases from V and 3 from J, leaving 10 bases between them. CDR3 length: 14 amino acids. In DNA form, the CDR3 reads TGTGCCAGCAGTAGCACAGGACACACCGGGGAGCTGTTTTTT. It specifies CASSSTGHTGELFF.

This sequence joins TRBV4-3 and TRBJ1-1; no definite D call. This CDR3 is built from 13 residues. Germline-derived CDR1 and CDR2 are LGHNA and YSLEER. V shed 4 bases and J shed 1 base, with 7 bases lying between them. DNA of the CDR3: TGCGCCAGCAGCCGGAATGAGAACACTGAAGCTTTCTTT. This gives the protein CASSRNENTEAFF.

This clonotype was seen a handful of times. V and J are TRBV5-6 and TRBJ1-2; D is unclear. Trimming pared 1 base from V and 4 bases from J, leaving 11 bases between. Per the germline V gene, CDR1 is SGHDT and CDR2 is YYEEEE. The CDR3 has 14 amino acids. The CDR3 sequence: CASSLLSGSYGYTF. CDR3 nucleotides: TGTGCCAGCAGCTTGCTTTCGGGCAGCTATGGCTACACCTTC.

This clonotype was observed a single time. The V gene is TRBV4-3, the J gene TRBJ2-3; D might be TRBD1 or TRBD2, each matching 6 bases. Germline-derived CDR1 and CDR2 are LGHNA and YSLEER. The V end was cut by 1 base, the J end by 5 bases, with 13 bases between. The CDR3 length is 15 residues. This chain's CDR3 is CASSQVGGPRDTQYF. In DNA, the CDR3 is TGCGCCAGCAGCCAAGTTGGGGGGCCCAGAGATACGCAGTATTTT.

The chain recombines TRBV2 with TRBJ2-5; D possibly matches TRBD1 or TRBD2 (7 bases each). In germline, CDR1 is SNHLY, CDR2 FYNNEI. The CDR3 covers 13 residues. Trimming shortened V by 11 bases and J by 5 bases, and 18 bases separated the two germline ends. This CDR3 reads CAGGEGGSETQYF. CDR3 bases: TGTGCCGGGGGGGAAGGGGGCTCGGAGACCCAGTACTTC. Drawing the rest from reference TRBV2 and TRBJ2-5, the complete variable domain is EPEVTQTPSHQVTQMGQEVILRCVPISNHLYFYWYRQILGQKVEFLVSFYNNEISEKSEIFDDQFSVERPDGSNFTLKIRSTKLEDSAMYFCAGGEGGSETQYFGPGTRLLVL.

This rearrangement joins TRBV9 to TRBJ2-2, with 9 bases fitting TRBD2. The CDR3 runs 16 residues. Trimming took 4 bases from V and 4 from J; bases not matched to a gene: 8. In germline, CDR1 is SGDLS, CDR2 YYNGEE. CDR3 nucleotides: TGTGCCAGCAGCCCCCGCAAGACTAGCGGCACCGGGGAGCTGTTTTTT. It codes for CASSPRKTSGTGELFF.